The 5 T cell receptor beta chains reported below all come from one sample, sequenced in a study of CD8 T cells in Susac syndrome. Random-hexamer reverse transcription was applied to 0.5 to 1 ug RNA. MiXCR, run by TCRdb on the immunoSEQ multiplex PCR reads, gives a single entry per CDR3 protein. The sample comprises about 190,000 distinct CDR3 sequences, 85% to 95% of which are singletons, and 0.09% to 0.12% rests with the top ten. The source material was CD4+ T cells from PBMCs. The receptor source for this set is a human donor in good health.

The V and J genes are TRBV12-3 or TRBV12-4 and TRBJ1-6; D remains unclear. The CDR3 contains 14 residues. V was shortened by 3 bases and J by 7 bases, with 10 bases between the two germline ends. CDR3 in amino acids: CASSFPGGNSPLHF. The CDR3 DNA reads as TGTGCCAGCAGTTTTCCGGGAGGGAATTCACCCCTCCACTTT.

The chain carries TRBV3-1 and TRBJ1-6; TRBD1 matches 10 bases. The trim removed 4 bases at V and 8 bases at J, leaving 5 bases unmatched. The CDR3 sequence is 15 residues long. Germline assignment: CDR1 LGHDT and CDR2 YNNKEL (reference sequence). CDR3 nucleotides: TGTGCCAGCAGCCTCCGGGACAGGGGATATTCACCCCTCCACTTT. It encodes CASSLRDRGYSPLHF.

This chain links TRBV29-1 with TRBJ1-5, with 9 bases matching TRBD1. The CDR3 has 15 residues. The germline V gene encodes CDR1 SQVTM and CDR2 ANQGSEA. V shed 7 bases, J shed 8 bases, and the junction held 15 bases outside the gene matches. CDR3 sequence reads: CSAKVGQGTFEPQHF. In DNA, the CDR3 is TGCAGCGCTAAAGTGGGACAGGGAACGTTTGAGCCCCAGCATTTT.

The chain carries TRBV25-1 and TRBJ2-6; 9 bases agree with TRBD1. The CDR3 runs to 18 residues. Per germline, CDR1 MGHDK and CDR2 SYGVNS. V was clipped by 10 bases and J by 3 bases; unmatched bases: 16. In DNA, the CDR3 is TGTGCCACCGGGAGTGACAGGGGGATACTGGTTGGGGCCAACGTCCTGACTTTC. Translated: CATGSDRGILVGANVLTF. Variable domain in full (rest from reference TRBV25-1 and TRBJ2-6): EADIYQTPRYLVIGTGKKITLECSQTMGHDKMYWYQQDPGMELHLIHYSYGVNSTEKGDLSSESTVSRIRTEHFPLTLESARPSHTSQYLCATGSDRGILVGANVLTFGAGSRLTVL.

The chain recombines TRBV7-2 with TRBJ1-2; 8 nucleotides agree with TRBD1. The CDR3 contains 14 residues. The V gene end was trimmed by 5 bases and the J gene end by 8 bases; junction bases not matched to a gene: 10. CDR1 is SGHTA, CDR2 FQGNSA, per germline. This CDR3 reads CASSGDRTPRGYTF. The CDR3 DNA sequence: TGTGCCAGCAGCGGGGACAGGACCCCGAGGGGCTACACCTTC. Supplemented by reference TRBV7-2 and TRBJ1-2, the full variable domain reads GAGVSQSPSNKVTEKGKDVELRCDPISGHTALYWYRQSLGQGLEFLIYFQGNSAPDKSGLPSDRFSAERTGGSVSTLTIQRTQQEDSAVYLCASSGDRTPRGYTFGSGTRLTVV.